The sequence of this T cell receptor (beta chain) was determined in a study of neurological immune-mediated disorders. MiXCR was run by TCRdb on the 5' RACE reads, yielding one entry per CDR3 protein. The sample has over 45,000 distinct CDR3 sequences, about 25% seen once; the top ten hold 20% to 30%. In regard to this clonotype: Its antigen is unidentified.

The CDR3 totals 11 residues. Germline V lookup: CDR1 ENHRY, CDR2 SYGVKD. V was pared by 8 bases and J by 11 bases, with 13 bases between. The unsorted libraries were made from 2 million PBMCs kept at -80 C. Study-wide results and caveats: The absence of any CDR3 amino acid sequence shared by expanded clones across subjects suggests that repertoires were private in all groups.

This TCR came from a woman in her 70s in good health. The V gene is TRBV10-3, the J gene TRBJ2-1; the D is unclear. Sequencing was performed on PBMCs. The CDR3 DNA sequence: TGTGCCATCTCAACGTCGCAGAAGCAGTTCTTC. Translation gives CAISTSQKQFF.